Shown below are 21 T cell receptor beta chains from a single sample sequenced in a study of T cell responses to AZD1222 COVID-19 vaccine. The repertoire was sequenced with immunoSEQ multiplex PCR; TCRdb's copy has only in-frame clones and lacks some. The sample includes under 150,000 clones, under 95% seen only once; the top ten take 4% to 6%. Sample: peripheral blood, taken on day 0 of AZD1222 vaccination. These receptors originate from an adult in good health.

This sequence joins TRBV5-1 and TRBJ2-2, with 9 bases that match TRBD2. The CDR3 totals 16 residues. Losses at the gene ends were 0 bases for V and 1 base for J; bases not matched to a gene: 1. Germline values: CDR1 SGHRS, CDR2 YFSETQ. The CDR3 nucleotides are TGCGCCAGCAGCTTGGCTAGCGGGATGAACACCGGGGAGCTGTTTTTT. Translating gives CASSLASGMNTGELFF.

The V gene is TRBV5-1, the J gene TRBJ1-3; 7 bases map to TRBD1. The CDR3 has 15 amino acids. Germline V gene data show CDR1 as SGHRS and CDR2 as YFSETQ. The trim removed 2 bases at V and 2 bases at J, leaving 4 bases unmatched. In nucleotides, the CDR3 is TGCGCCAGCAGCTTAGGAGGGGGCCCTGGAAACACCATATATTTT. Protein product: CASSLGGGPGNTIYF.

In its sample, this clone was seen once. The J gene is TRBJ2-5, the V gene TRBV19; D uncertain. The germline CDR1 and CDR2 sequences are LNHDA and SQIVND (reference sequence). This CDR3 contains 10 residues. V was pared by 4 bases and J by 5 bases, with 2 bases between. CDR3 coding DNA: TGTGCCAGTAGTAAGGAGACCCAGTACTTC. Translated: CASSKETQYF.

The V and J genes are TRBV5-1 and TRBJ1-1; a weak D match, TRBD1 (6 bases). V was cut by 4 bases and J by 7 bases, with 20 bases left in between. The CDR3 consists of 15 residues. Germline loops: CDR1 SGHRS, CDR2 YFSETQ. The CDR3 protein is CASSASGRLRGEAFF. The CDR3 nucleotides read TGCGCCAGCAGCGCGAGCGGCCGCCTCAGGGGTGAAGCTTTCTTT.

The J gene is TRBJ1-6, the V gene TRBV7-9, with 10 bases matching TRBD1. There are 13 residues in the CDR3. Germline CDR1 is SEHNR and CDR2 is FQNEAQ (reference sequence). With V trimmed by 6 bases and J by 8 bases, 1 base remained unmatched. CDR3 nucleotides: TGTGCCAGCAGAGGGACAGGGGATTCACCCCTCCACTTT. As protein: CASRGTGDSPLHF.

The rearrangement joins TRBV5-5 to TRBJ1-1; D unclear. Germline assignment: CDR1 SGHKS and CDR2 YYEKEE (reference sequence). The V end lost 6 bases, the J end lost 4 bases, and 13 bases lay between the germline ends. The CDR3 extends over 13 amino acids. The CDR3 sequence: CASIDRWGTEAFF. The CDR3 DNA reads TGTGCCAGCATCGATCGATGGGGCACTGAAGCTTTCTTT.

V is TRBV2 and J is TRBJ1-2; possible D gene TRBD1, 5 bases. Per germline, CDR1 SNHLY and CDR2 FYNNEI. The CDR3 has 13 amino acids. The V and J ends lost 10 bases and 6 bases respectively, with 18 bases between them. CDR3 coding DNA: TGTGCCACCGAATATGGGGGGTCTGATGGCTACACCTTC. Its protein is CATEYGGSDGYTF.

The rearrangement links TRBV24-1 to TRBJ1-2; D is undetermined. V lost 1 base to trimming and J lost 6 bases, with 2 bases between them. From germline, CDR1 is KGHDR and CDR2 SFDVKD. This CDR3 has 11 amino acids. CDR3 in DNA: TGTGCCACCAGTGATTTCCATGGCTACACCTTC. Amino acids: CATSDFHGYTF.

The chain joins TRBV6-2 or TRBV6-3 to TRBJ2-1, with TRBD1 as a possible D gene (6 bases). Between the trimmed V and J ends, which lost 2 bases and 8 bases, there was a span of 25 bases. The CDR3 totals 18 residues. In germline, CDR1 is MNHEY, CDR2 SVGEGT. This CDR3 is CASSYPTLQGIRNDEQFF. Here the CDR3 DNA reads TGTGCCAGCAGTTACCCTACCTTACAGGGAATTAGGAACGATGAGCAGTTCTTC.

The chain joins TRBV5-3 to TRBJ2-3; tentatively, D is TRBD1 or TRBD2 (5 bases each). TRBV5-3 is placed among ORFs of uncertain function. The V gene lost 2 bases and the J gene lost 2 bases, with 9 bases spanning the gap. The CDR3 consists of 14 residues. The CDR3 loop is CARSFGDVTDTQYF. The CDR3, as DNA: TGTGCCAGAAGCTTTGGGGACGTCACAGATACGCAGTATTTT.

This rearrangement joins TRBV28 to TRBJ2-7; no clear D gene. The CDR3 totals 16 residues. Germline V CDR1 and CDR2: MDHEN, SYDVKM. The V gene lost 3 bases and the J gene lost 5 bases, with 20 bases spanning the gap. The CDR3 loop reads CASSFPRGRSLDEQYF. The CDR3 DNA is TGTGCCAGCAGTTTTCCAAGAGGACGGTCCCTGGACGAGCAGTACTTC.

The CDR3 nucleotides read TGTGCCAGCAGCTTAGTGTCAAGACAGGGGGCGGTTGGAAACACCATATATTTT. It is translated as CASSLVSRQGAVGNTIYF. This chain joins TRBV7-8 and TRBJ1-3, with TRBD1 identical over 10 bases. Looked up from germline, CDR1 is SGHVS and CDR2 is FQNEAQ. V lost 1 base and J lost 3; bases outside the gene matches: 9. This CDR3 is 18 amino acids long.

Notes on this clone: Other DNA variants within this sample encode the same CDR3. The chain joins TRBV28 to TRBJ2-1, with D tentatively TRBD2 (6 bases). The CDR3 covers 13 residues. Germline values: CDR1 MDHEN, CDR2 SYDVKM. V was pared by 7 bases and J by 8 bases, with 15 bases between. The CDR3 is CASTQTRVDEQFF. The CDR3 region has the DNA TGTGCCAGCACCCAGACTAGAGTGGATGAGCAGTTCTTC.

The chain recombines TRBV4-2 with TRBJ2-2; 7 bases agree with TRBD2. Looked up from germline, CDR1 is LGHNA and CDR2 is YNFKEQ. V gave up 4 bases and J gave up 0 bases; unmatched junction bases: 11. This CDR3 contains 18 residues. In nucleotides, the CDR3 is TGTGCCAGCAGCCCATTTACTTCGCGGGAGACGAACACCGGGGAGCTGTTTTTT. Its protein product is CASSPFTSRETNTGELFF.

The chain uses TRBV29-1 and TRBJ1-4; 11 nucleotides match TRBD1. The CDR3 runs 13 residues. With V trimmed by 3 bases and J by 7 bases, 1 base remained unmatched. Germline V gene sequence: CDR1 SQVTM, CDR2 ANQGSEA. In DNA form, the CDR3 reads TGCAGCGTTGAGGGGACAGGGGGTGAAAAACTGTTTTTT. Translated, it gives CSVEGTGGEKLFF.

For the CDR3, the DNA is TGCGCCAGCCTCGGGGCGCGTCGCACTGAAGCTTTCTTT. Translated, it gives CASLGARRTEAFF. J is TRBJ1-1 and V is TRBV4-1; D may be TRBD1 (5 bases). CDR3 size: 13 residues. The germline CDR1 and CDR2 sequences are MGHRA and YSYEKL. Trimming pared 8 bases from V and 4 bases from J, leaving 14 bases between.

This chain links TRBV6-2 or TRBV6-3 with TRBJ1-2, with 8 bases lining up with TRBD1. Trimming took 0 bases from V and 3 from J; bases not matched to a gene: 6. The germline CDR1 and CDR2 sequences are MNHEY and SVGEGT. The CDR3 runs to 16 residues. The CDR3 region is CASSYSRPGQDYGYTF. The DNA for the CDR3 is TGTGCCAGCAGTTACTCACGACCGGGACAGGACTATGGCTACACCTTC.

The V gene is TRBV28, the J gene TRBJ2-5, with D uncertain. Germline V gene sequence: CDR1 MDHEN, CDR2 SYDVKM. CDR3 length equals 13 residues. Trimming stripped 6 bases from V and 4 bases from J, with 12 bases between. The CDR3 bases are TGTGCCAGCAGCTACGGACGGACAGAGACCCAGTACTTC. Its translation is CASSYGRTETQYF.

CDR3 DNA sequence: TGTGCTAGTGGCGGAGGTCAGCCCCAGCATTTT. Amino acid sequence: CASGGGQPQHF. V and J are TRBV12-5 and TRBJ1-5; D remains ambiguous. Germline V gives CDR1 LGHNT, CDR2 FRNRAP. CDR3 length equals 11 residues. V was clipped by 6 bases and J by 6 bases, with 6 bases between them.

This rearrangement joins TRBV4-3 to TRBJ1-2, with D hard to call. V lost 0 bases and J lost 1, with 6 bases in between. Germline-derived CDR1 and CDR2 are LGHNA and YSLEER. This CDR3 is built from 14 residues. The CDR3 DNA reads TGCGCCAGCAGCCAAGAATACAGTAACTATGGCTACACCTTC. Amino acids: CASSQEYSNYGYTF.

The V and J genes are TRBV5-1 and TRBJ1-1; TRBD1 might be the D (5 bases). Trimming removed 4 bases from V and 5 bases from J, with 21 bases in between. The CDR3 extends over 16 amino acids. In germline, CDR1 is SGHRS, CDR2 YFSETQ. CDR3 nucleotide sequence: TGCGCCAGCAGCCAGATCGGGGCGCACCGGGGTACTGAAGCTTTCTTT. Protein sequence: CASSQIGAHRGTEAFF.